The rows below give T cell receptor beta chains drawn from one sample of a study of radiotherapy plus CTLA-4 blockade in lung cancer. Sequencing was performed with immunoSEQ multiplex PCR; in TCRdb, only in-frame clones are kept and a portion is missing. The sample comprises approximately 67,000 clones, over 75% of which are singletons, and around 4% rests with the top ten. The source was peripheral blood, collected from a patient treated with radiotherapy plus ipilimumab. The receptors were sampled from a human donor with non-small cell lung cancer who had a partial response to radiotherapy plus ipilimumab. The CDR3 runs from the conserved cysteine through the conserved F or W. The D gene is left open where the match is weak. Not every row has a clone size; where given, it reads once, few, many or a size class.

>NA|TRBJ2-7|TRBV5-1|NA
TGCGCCAGCAGCCTCTTAATTGGCCGGGGGTCTGAGCAGTACTTC
CASSLLIGRGSEQYF
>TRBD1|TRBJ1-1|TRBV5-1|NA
TGCGCCAGCAGCCCCATGGACAGGGGAACCGAAGCTTTCTTT
CASSPMDRGTEAFF
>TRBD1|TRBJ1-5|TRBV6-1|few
TGTGCCACCAGGGGGGCAATAGGGAATCAGCCCCAGCATTTT
CATRGAIGNQPQHF
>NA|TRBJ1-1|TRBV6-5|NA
TGTGCCAGCAGTCGCCGGGACACTGAAGCTTTCTTT
CASSRRDTEAFF
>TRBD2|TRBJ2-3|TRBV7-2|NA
TGTGCCAGCAGCTCCCGACTAGCGGGAGGTTACACAGATACGCAGTATTTT
CASSSRLAGGYTDTQYF
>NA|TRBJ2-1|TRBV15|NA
TGTGCCACCAGCGGCCGCCTGGGAGCCGGGGGAAATGAGCAGTTCTTC
CATSGRLGAGGNEQFF
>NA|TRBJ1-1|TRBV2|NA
TGTGCCAGTACTCAGAACACTGAAGCTTTCTTT
CASTQNTEAFF
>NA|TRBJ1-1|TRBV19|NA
TGTGCCAGTAGTATCACAGGAGCACTGAACACTGAAGCTTTCTTT
CASSITGALNTEAFF
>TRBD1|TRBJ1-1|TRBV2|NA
TGTGCCAGCAGGATGATACCAACAGGGGACACTGAAGCTTTCTTT
CASRMIPTGDTEAFF
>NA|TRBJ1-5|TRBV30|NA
TGTGCCTGGAGTGTACTATCAGTGAATCAGCCCCAGCATTTT
CAWSVLSVNQPQHF
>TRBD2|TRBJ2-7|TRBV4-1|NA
TGCGCCAGCAGCCAAAGACTAGCGGACCATAGCCCCTACGAGCAGTACTTC
CASSQRLADHSPYEQYF
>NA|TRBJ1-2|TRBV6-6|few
TGTGCCAGCAGTTACTCATTTAGCAGGGCTGGCTACACCTTC
CASSYSFSRAGYTF
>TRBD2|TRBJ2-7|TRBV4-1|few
TGCGCCAGCAGCTATCGGACTAGCGGGACTTTGGCCTACGAGCAGTACTTC
CASSYRTSGTLAYEQYF
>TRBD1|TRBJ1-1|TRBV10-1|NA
TGCGCCAGCAGTGAGTCAATAGGGGGCGGCACTGAAGCTTTCTTT
CASSESIGGGTEAFF
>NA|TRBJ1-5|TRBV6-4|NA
TGTGCCAGCAGTGACCAGGGTGGGAATCAGCCCCAGCATTTT
CASSDQGGNQPQHF
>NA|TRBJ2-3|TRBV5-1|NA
TGCGCCAGCAGCTTGGACGGCGGTTACACAGATACGCAGTATTTT
CASSLDGGYTDTQYF
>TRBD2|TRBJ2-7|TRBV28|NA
TGTGCCAGCAGTACGAGCGGGAGACACTCCTACGAGCAGTACTTC
CASSTSGRHSYEQYF
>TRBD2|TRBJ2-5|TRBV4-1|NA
TGCGCCAGCAGCCAGTCGGGAGCGGGACAAGAGACCCAGTACTTC
CASSQSGAGQETQYF
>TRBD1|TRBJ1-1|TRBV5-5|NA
TGTGCCAGCAGCTTGGGGGACAGGGGAGGCACTGAAGCTTTCTTT
CASSLGDRGGTEAFF
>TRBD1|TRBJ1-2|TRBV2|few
TGTGCCAGCAGAGGGGGCGACCGCTATGGCTACACCTTC
CASRGGDRYGYTF
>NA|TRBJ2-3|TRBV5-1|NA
TGCGCCAGCAGCTTGGGCCTTGGACAGTATTTGGCAGATACGCAGTATTTT
CASSLGLGQYLADTQYF
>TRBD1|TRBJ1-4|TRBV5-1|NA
TGCGCCAGCACCCCGGACAGGGGCACCCAAGGGGCTAATGAAAAACTGTTTTTT
CASTPDRGTQGANEKLFF
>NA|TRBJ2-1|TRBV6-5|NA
TGTGCCAGCAGCAAACAGGGTTTGTCCTACAATGAGCAGTTCTTC
CASSKQGLSYNEQFF
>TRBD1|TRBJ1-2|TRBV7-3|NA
TGTGCCAGCAGCTCACAATCAGGGACAGGGAAGATACATGGCTACACCTTC
CASSSQSGTGKIHGYTF
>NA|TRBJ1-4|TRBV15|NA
TGTGCCACCAGCAGAGAAACACCGCCACGAAAACTGTTTTTT
CATSRETPPRKLFF
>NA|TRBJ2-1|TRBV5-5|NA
TGTGCCAGCAGCTTGGTCAGGTACTCCTACAATGAGCAGTTCTTC
CASSLVRYSYNEQFF
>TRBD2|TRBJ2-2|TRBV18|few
TGTGCCAGCTCACCAAAAGCGGGGACTTTGACCGGGGAGCTGTTTTTT
CASSPKAGTLTGELFF
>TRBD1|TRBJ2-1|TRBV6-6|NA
TGTGCCAGCAGGACAGGGGTCAATGAGCAGTTCTTC
CASRTGVNEQFF
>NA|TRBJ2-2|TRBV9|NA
TGTGCCAGCAGCGTAGACTTGGGAGGCGGGGAGCTGTTTTTT
CASSVDLGGGELFF
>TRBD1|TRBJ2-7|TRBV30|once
TGTGCCTGGAGCGGAGGCGGGGACAGGGGGTGGGACGAGCAGTACTTC
CAWSGGGDRGWDEQYF
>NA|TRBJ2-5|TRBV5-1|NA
TGCGCCAGCAGCTTCTCGGACAGCTCGTTCCCGTACCAAGAGACCCAGTACTTC
CASSFSDSSFPYQETQYF
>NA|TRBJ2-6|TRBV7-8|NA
TGTGCCAGCAGCTTATCCAGGGCTGGGGCCAACGTCCTGACTTTC
CASSLSRAGANVLTF
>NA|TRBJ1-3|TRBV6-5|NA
TGTGCCAGCAGTTACAGGCGGGGAGACTCTGGAAACACCATATATTTT
CASSYRRGDSGNTIYF
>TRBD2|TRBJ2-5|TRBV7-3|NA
TGTGCCAGCACCGATAGCGGGAGGGAGACCCAGTACTTC
CASTDSGRETQYF
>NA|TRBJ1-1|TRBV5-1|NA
TGCGCCAGCAGCGAGGCCCCTGGTGGTCCTGAAGCTTTCTTT
CASSEAPGGPEAFF
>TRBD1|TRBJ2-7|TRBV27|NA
TGTGCCAGCAGGAGCCTTAGAACAGGGGGGAGAGACGAGCAGTACTTC
CASRSLRTGGRDEQYF
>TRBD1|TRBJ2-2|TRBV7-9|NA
TGTGCCAGCAACCTGAGACAGGGGATTAACACCGGGGAGCTGTTTTTT
CASNLRQGINTGELFF
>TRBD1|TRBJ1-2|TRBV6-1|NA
TGTGCCAGCAGTGACGCGTTGCGGAGACAGGGCTATGGCTACACCTTC
CASSDALRRQGYGYTF
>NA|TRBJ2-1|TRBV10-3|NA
TGTGCCATCAGTGAGGGCCCTGGAGGGAATGAGCAGTTCTTC
CAISEGPGGNEQFF
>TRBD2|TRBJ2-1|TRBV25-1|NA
TGTGCCACCAGGGCACTAGCGGGGTACAATGAGCAGTTCTTC
CATRALAGYNEQFF
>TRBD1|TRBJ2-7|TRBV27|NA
TGTGCCAGCAGTTTACTGGCCGGGACAGGGGGGGAGCAGTACTTC
CASSLLAGTGGEQYF
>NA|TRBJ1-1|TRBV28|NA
TGTGCCAGCAGTTTTAAGCAGGGCCGGAACCCAAACAATAGTTTT
CASSFKQGRNPNNSF
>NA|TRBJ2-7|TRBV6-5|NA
TGTGCCAGCAGTTACTCTGTAGACGAGCAGTACTTC
CASSYSVDEQYF